A selection of T cell receptor beta chains follows, all from one sample in a study of early T cells in non-severe SARS-CoV-2 infection. TCRdb itself ran the 5' RACE reads through MiXCR, one entry per CDR3 protein. The table lists tens of thousands of distinct CDR3 sequences, roughly 12% of them singletons. This specimen was whole blood, taken at baseline. All receptors derive from an adult who was a healthcare worker with PCR-confirmed SARS-CoV-2 infection or an uninfected control (not recorded which). CDR3s include the opening cysteine and the closing phenylalanine or tryptophan. D genes are given only for firm matches. The size entry is marked missing in some rows and otherwise reads once, few, many or a size class.

NA	TRBV28	few	TRBJ1-2	CASSLISYGYTF	TGTGCCAGCAGTTTGATTTCCTATGGCTACACCTTC
NA	TRBV20-1	few	TRBJ2-5	CSASRKETQYF	TGCAGTGCTTCGAGAAAAGAGACCCAGTACTTC
NA	TRBV29-1	NA	TRBJ2-1	CSVQRDSIFYNEQFF	TGCAGCGTTCAACGAGACAGCATTTTCTACAATGAGCAGTTCTTC
TRBD1	TRBV15	NA	TRBJ2-7	CATSRGTGEYEQYF	TGTGCCACCAGCAGAGGGACAGGGGAGTACGAGCAGTACTTC
NA	TRBV29-1	few	TRBJ2-7	CSVQGNYEQYF	TGCAGCGTTCAGGGAAACTACGAGCAGTACTTC
NA	TRBV5-8	few	TRBJ2-7	CASSLARGNEQYF	TGTGCCAGCAGCTTGGCTCGCGGGAACGAGCAGTACTTC
TRBD1	TRBV28	NA	TRBJ2-7	CASRGTGTVITYEQYF	TGTGCCAGCAGGGGAACCGGGACAGTGATAACCTACGAGCAGTACTTC
TRBD2	TRBV4-1	few	TRBJ2-3	CASSQGLAGWRDTQYF	TGCGCCAGCAGCCAAGGTCTAGCGGGGTGGAGAGATACGCAGTATTTT
TRBD2	TRBV12-3/TRBV12-4	NA	TRBJ2-7	CASSPSSGGKYYEQYF	TGTGCCAGCAGCCCCTCTAGCGGGGGAAAATACTACGAGCAGTACTTC
TRBD1	TRBV9	NA	TRBJ2-7	CASSGGGSEQYF	TGTGCCAGCAGCGGAGGGGGCTCCGAGCAGTACTTC
NA	TRBV6-1	NA	TRBJ2-3	CASSGSVLGTDTQYF	TGTGCCAGCAGTGGAAGCGTTTTGGGCACAGATACGCAGTATTTT
NA	TRBV9	NA	TRBJ2-1	CASSTPQTEQFF	TGTGCCAGCTCCACCCCCCAGACAGAGCAGTTCTTC
NA	TRBV20-1	many	TRBJ1-6	CSARDPTRGSTSPLHF	TGCAGTGCTAGAGATCCGACGAGGGGATCCACTTCACCCCTCCACTTT
TRBD1	TRBV5-4	many	TRBJ2-1	CASSLADRGGDEQFF	TGTGCCAGCAGCCTCGCGGACAGGGGGGGAGATGAGCAGTTCTTC
TRBD2	TRBV20-1	few	TRBJ2-2	CSARASGGPTGELFF	TGCAGTGCTAGAGCCAGCGGGGGGCCCACCGGGGAGCTGTTTTTT
NA	TRBV6-6	few	TRBJ2-1	CASSVASSYNEQFF	TGTGCCAGCAGTGTGGCAAGCTCCTACAATGAGCAGTTCTTC
TRBD2	TRBV11-2	many	TRBJ2-3	CASSLGAGHSTDTQYF	TGTGCCAGCAGCTTAGGAGCGGGGCATAGCACAGATACGCAGTATTTT
NA	TRBV6-1	many	TRBJ2-1	CASSDPRVSYNEQFF	TGTGCCAGCAGTGACCCTAGGGTCTCCTACAATGAGCAGTTCTTC
NA	TRBV11-2	many	TRBJ2-2	CASSLEANTGELFF	TGTGCCAGCAGCTTAGAGGCGAACACCGGGGAGCTGTTTTTT
TRBD2	TRBV7-6	many	TRBJ2-2	CASSRTSGRNTGELFF	TGTGCCAGCAGCCGAACTAGCGGTCGAAACACCGGGGAGCTGTTTTTT
NA	TRBV11-2	few	TRBJ2-1	CASSSGTGYEQFF	TGTGCCAGCAGCTCCGGGACCGGCTATGAGCAGTTCTTC
TRBD2	TRBV9	many	TRBJ2-5	CASSPGTRQETQYF	TGTGCCAGCAGCCCCGGGACTAGGCAAGAGACCCAGTACTTC
NA	TRBV14	few	TRBJ2-1	CASTSDRDSSNEQFF	TGTGCCAGCACCTCAGACAGGGACTCCTCCAATGAGCAGTTCTTC
TRBD1	TRBV4-2	many	TRBJ1-1	CASSQDPAGQVGHENTEAFF	TGTGCCAGCAGCCAAGATCCAGCCGGACAGGTGGGACACGAGAACACTGAAGCTTTCTTT
NA	TRBV27	NA	TRBJ1-4	CASSHHGKGEKLFF	TGTGCCAGCAGTCACCACGGCAAGGGAGAAAAACTGTTTTTT
NA	TRBV12-3/TRBV12-4	NA	TRBJ1-2	CASEGENYGYTF	TGTGCCAGCGAGGGGGAGAACTATGGCTACACCTTC
NA	TRBV15	few	TRBJ2-6	CATRRPRLPSGANVLTF	TGTGCCACCAGACGACCGAGGCTTCCTTCTGGGGCCAACGTCCTGACTTTC
NA	TRBV5-1	NA	TRBJ1-4	CASSLVPGANEKLFF	TGCGCCAGCAGCTTGGTACCGGGGGCTAATGAAAAACTGTTTTTT
NA	TRBV29-1	few	TRBJ1-5	CSVARGRNQPQHF	TGCAGCGTAGCTCGCGGGCGCAATCAGCCCCAGCATTTT
NA	TRBV12-5	NA	TRBJ1-1	CASGSPQGLNTEAFF	TGTGCTAGTGGTTCTCCCCAGGGGCTGAACACTGAAGCTTTCTTT
NA	TRBV7-9	many	TRBJ2-5	CASRLGTLQETQYF	TGTGCCAGCAGACTCGGGACCTTGCAAGAGACCCAGTACTTC
NA	TRBV27	many	TRBJ2-7	CASRFSAPYEQYF	TGTGCCAGCAGATTTAGCGCCCCCTACGAGCAGTACTTC
NA	TRBV27	few	TRBJ2-5	CASSRVGSIQETQYF	TGTGCCAGCAGCCGTGTCGGAAGCATCCAAGAGACCCAGTACTTC
NA	TRBV9	many	TRBJ2-3	CASSPSPGLAPDTQYF	TGTGCCAGCAGCCCCTCCCCAGGGCTAGCCCCAGATACGCAGTATTTT
NA	TRBV12-3/TRBV12-4	many	TRBJ1-1	CASTSLSRAPFKAFF	TGTGCCAGCACCTCCCTTTCTCGGGCCCCTTTTAAAGCTTTCTTT
TRBD1	TRBV18	NA	TRBJ1-2	CASSHRGDYGYTF	TGTGCCAGCTCACACAGGGGTGACTATGGCTACACCTTC
NA	TRBV7-8	NA	TRBJ2-2	CASSRNPAGELFF	TGTGCCAGCAGCCGCAACCCTGCCGGGGAGCTGTTTTTT
TRBD1	TRBV7-9	few	TRBJ2-1	CASSLSIGTGDDEQFF	TGTGCCAGCAGCTTAAGTATCGGGACAGGGGATGATGAGCAGTTCTTC
NA	TRBV2	few	TRBJ1-5	CASSERLGGNSNQPQHF	TGTGCCAGCAGTGAACGGCTGGGAGGAAATAGCAATCAGCCCCAGCATTTT
TRBD2	TRBV6-5	many	TRBJ2-1	CASSSRRRNGGNEQFF	TGTGCCAGCAGTTCTCGACGGAGAAACGGGGGGAATGAGCAGTTCTTC
NA	TRBV7-9	few	TRBJ2-1	CASSMRQYNEQFF	TGTGCCAGCAGCATGAGGCAGTACAATGAGCAGTTCTTC
NA	TRBV7-8	few	TRBJ2-2	CASSLAWGYEDTGELFF	TGTGCCAGCAGCTTAGCGTGGGGGTATGAGGACACCGGGGAGCTGTTTTTT
NA	TRBV30	NA	TRBJ1-5	CAWAQGNNQPQHF	TGTGCCTGGGCTCAGGGGAACAATCAGCCCCAGCATTTT
NA	TRBV3-1	few	TRBJ2-1	CASTGPAATYNEQFF	TGTGCCAGCACCGGGCCAGCGGCCACCTACAATGAGCAGTTCTTC
TRBD1	TRBV4-2	NA	TRBJ2-3	CASTPQGVTDTQYF	TGTGCCAGCACCCCACAGGGGGTAACAGATACGCAGTATTTT